A selection of T cell receptor beta chains follows, all from one sample in a study of CD8 T cells in ankylosing spondylitis. Using its own MiXCR run on the 5' RACE reads, TCRdb lists one record per CDR3 protein. The sample records about 130,000 distinct CDR3 sequences, roughly 7.3% being singletons. The sequenced sample consisted of blood, either unsorted or a sorted T cell fraction (not recorded which). These receptors were obtained from a male donor with ankylosing spondylitis or in good health (not recorded which). The CDR3 runs from the conserved cysteine through the conserved F or W. A D gene is named only where the DNA matches it firmly. Some rows mark clone size as missing; the rest say once, few, many or name a class of expanded clone.

v_gene,j_gene,abundance,d_gene,CDR3aa,CDR3nt
TRBV20-1,TRBJ2-1,many,TRBD2,CSSEREGLRYNEQFF,TGCAGCAGCGAGCGGGAGGGCCTACGGTACAATGAGCAGTTCTTC
TRBV6-2/TRBV6-3,TRBJ2-7,many,.,CASSLQQGSYEQYF,TGTGCCAGCAGTTTACAACAGGGAAGTTACGAGCAGTACTTC
TRBV3-1,TRBJ1-2,.,TRBD1,CASSPGEGAGYGYTF,TGTGCCAGCAGCCCCGGGGAGGGGGCTGGCTATGGCTACACCTTC
TRBV12-3/TRBV12-4,TRBJ2-5,many,.,CASSADGPGTQYF,TGTGCCAGCAGTGCGGACGGACCGGGGACCCAGTACTTC
TRBV18,TRBJ2-1,many,TRBD2,CASSPGLAEYNEQFF,TGTGCCAGCTCACCAGGCCTAGCGGAGTACAATGAGCAGTTCTTC
TRBV2,TRBJ1-6,many,TRBD1,CASTRDRVNSPLHF,TGTGCCAGCACCCGGGACAGGGTTAATTCACCCCTCCACTTT
TRBV3-1,TRBJ2-7,.,.,CASSQDIPGWQFTDSYEQYF,TGTGCCAGCAGCCAAGATATTCCAGGGTGGCAATTTACGGACTCCTACGAGCAGTACTTC
TRBV7-2,TRBJ2-2,many,.,CASSLEPRNTGELFF,TGTGCCAGCAGCTTAGAGCCCAGGAACACCGGGGAGCTGTTTTTT
TRBV15,TRBJ2-4,many,.,CATSLDRAGRSIQYF,TGTGCCACGTCCCTCGATCGGGCAGGGAGAAGCATTCAGTACTTC
TRBV4-3,TRBJ2-5,.,TRBD1,CASSQGQGKGTQYF,TGCGCCAGCAGCCAAGGACAGGGAAAAGGGACCCAGTACTTC
TRBV6-1,TRBJ2-1,.,TRBD2,CASSSAVAGDGEQFF,TGTGCCAGCAGCTCCGCGGTAGCGGGAGACGGTGAGCAGTTCTTC
TRBV20-1,TRBJ2-2,many,.,CSARVATAGELFF,TGCAGTGCTAGAGTGGCGACAGCCGGGGAGCTGTTTTTT
TRBV6-1,TRBJ1-4,few,TRBD1,CASGPQGATNEKLFF,TGTGCCAGCGGACCCCAGGGGGCGACTAATGAAAAACTGTTTTTT
TRBV7-6,TRBJ2-1,.,.,CASSQESLVYNEQFF,TGTGCCAGCAGCCAAGAGAGCTTAGTCTACAATGAGCAGTTCTTC
TRBV5-1,TRBJ2-7,many,.,CASSLEAPGPYEQYF,TGCGCCAGCAGCTTGGAGGCACCGGGCCCCTACGAGCAGTACTTC
TRBV5-1,TRBJ2-1,many,TRBD2,CASSLGLAGANEQFF,TGCGCCAGCAGCTTGGGACTAGCGGGAGCGAATGAGCAGTTCTTC
TRBV5-6,TRBJ2-1,many,TRBD2,CASSPSWGAGARNEQFF,TGTGCCAGCAGCCCCTCTTGGGGAGCGGGGGCCCGGAATGAGCAGTTCTTC
TRBV7-2,TRBJ2-7,many,.,CASSLTGQGNIDEQYF,TGTGCCAGCAGCTTAACGGGGCAGGGTAATATCGACGAGCAGTACTTC
TRBV15,TRBJ1-1,many,.,CATSRGVVLGATEAFF,TGTGCCACCAGCAGAGGGGTAGTCCTGGGGGCCACTGAAGCTTTCTTT
TRBV7-9,TRBJ1-1,many,.,CASRSGRTNTEAFF,TGTGCCAGCAGATCAGGACGGACGAACACTGAAGCTTTCTTT
TRBV20-1,TRBJ2-4,many,.,CSARDHRLAKNIQYF,TGCAGTGCTAGGGACCACCGACTAGCCAAAAACATTCAGTACTTC
TRBV10-3,TRBJ2-3,many,.,CAISEVGSTDTQYF,TGTGCCATCAGTGAGGTGGGGAGCACAGATACGCAGTATTTT
TRBV29-1,TRBJ2-2,many,TRBD1,CSVEDPDRDGTGELFF,TGCAGCGTTGAAGACCCGGACAGGGACGGCACCGGGGAGCTGTTTTTT